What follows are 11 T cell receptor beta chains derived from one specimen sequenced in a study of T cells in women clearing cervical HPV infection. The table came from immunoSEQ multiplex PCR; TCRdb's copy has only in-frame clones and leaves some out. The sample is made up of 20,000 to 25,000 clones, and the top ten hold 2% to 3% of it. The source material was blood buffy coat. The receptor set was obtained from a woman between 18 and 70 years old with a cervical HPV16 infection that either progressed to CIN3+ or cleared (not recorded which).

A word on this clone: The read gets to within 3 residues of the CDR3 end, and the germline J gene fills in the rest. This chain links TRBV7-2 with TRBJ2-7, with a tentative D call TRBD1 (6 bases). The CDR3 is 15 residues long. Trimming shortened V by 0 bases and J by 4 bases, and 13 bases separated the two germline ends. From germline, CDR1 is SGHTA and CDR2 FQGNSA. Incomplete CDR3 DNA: TGTGCCAGCAGCTTAGCGGTTGGGGGCTCTTACGAG. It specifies CASSLAVGGSYE. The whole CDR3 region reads CASSLAVGGSYEQYF.

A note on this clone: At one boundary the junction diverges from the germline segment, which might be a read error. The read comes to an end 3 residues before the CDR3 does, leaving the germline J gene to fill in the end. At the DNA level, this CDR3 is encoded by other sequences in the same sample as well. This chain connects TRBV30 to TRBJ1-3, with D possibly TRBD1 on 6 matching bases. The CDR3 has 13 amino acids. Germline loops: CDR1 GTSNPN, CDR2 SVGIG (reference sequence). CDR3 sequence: CAWSVQQGNTIYF. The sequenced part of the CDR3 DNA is TGTGCCTGGAGTGTACAACAGGGAAACACT.

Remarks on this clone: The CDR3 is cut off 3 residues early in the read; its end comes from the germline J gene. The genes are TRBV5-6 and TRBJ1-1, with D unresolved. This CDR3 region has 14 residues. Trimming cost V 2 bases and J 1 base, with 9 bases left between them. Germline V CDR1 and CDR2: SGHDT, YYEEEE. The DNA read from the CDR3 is TGTGCCAGCAGCTTCGTTCAGGCGAACACTGAA. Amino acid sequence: CASSFVQANTE. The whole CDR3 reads CASSFVQANTEAFF.

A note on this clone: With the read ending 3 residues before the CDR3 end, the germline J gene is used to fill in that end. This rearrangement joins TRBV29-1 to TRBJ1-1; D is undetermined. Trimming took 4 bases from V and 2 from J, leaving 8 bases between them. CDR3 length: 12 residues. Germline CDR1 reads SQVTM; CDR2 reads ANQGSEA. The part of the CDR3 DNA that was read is TGCAGCGTTGGGGCATCTAACACTGAA. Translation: CSVGASNTE. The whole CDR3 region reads CSVGASNTEAFF.

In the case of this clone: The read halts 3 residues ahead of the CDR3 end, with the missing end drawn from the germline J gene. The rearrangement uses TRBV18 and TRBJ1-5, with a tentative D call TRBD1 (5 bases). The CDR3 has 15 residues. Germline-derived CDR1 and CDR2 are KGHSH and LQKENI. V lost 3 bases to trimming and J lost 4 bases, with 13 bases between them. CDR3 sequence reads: CASSPTDSRNQPQHF. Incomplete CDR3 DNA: TGTGCCAGCTCACCTACCGACAGTAGGAATCAGCCC.

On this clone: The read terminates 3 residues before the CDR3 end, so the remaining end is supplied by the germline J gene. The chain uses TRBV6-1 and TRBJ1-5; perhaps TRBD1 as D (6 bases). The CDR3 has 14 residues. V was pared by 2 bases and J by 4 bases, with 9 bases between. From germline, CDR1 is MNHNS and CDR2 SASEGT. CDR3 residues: CASSEWTENQPQHF. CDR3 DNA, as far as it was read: TGTGCCAGCAGTGAATGGACAGAGAATCAGCCC.

CDR3 residues: CASSPTGYEQYF. CDR3 bases read: TGTGCCAGCAGCCCCACGGGCTACGAG. The V call is TRBV9, the J call TRBJ2-7, with D unclear. Read data end 3 residues before the CDR3 end; the end is taken from the germline J gene. V shed 4 bases and J shed 3 bases, with 8 bases lying between them. The CDR3 has 12 amino acids. Per germline, CDR1 SGDLS and CDR2 YYNGEE.

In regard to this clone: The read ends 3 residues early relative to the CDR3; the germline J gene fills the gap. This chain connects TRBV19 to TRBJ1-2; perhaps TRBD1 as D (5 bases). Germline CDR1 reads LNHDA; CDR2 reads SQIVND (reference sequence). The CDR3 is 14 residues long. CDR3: CASKTSGGRNDYTF. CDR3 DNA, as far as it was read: TGTGCCAGCAAGACTAGCGGGGGGAGAAATGAC.

The CDR3 loop is CASSARQGMNYGYTF. Incomplete CDR3 DNA: TGCGCCAGCAGCGCCCGACAGGGGATGAACTATGGC. The rearrangement joins TRBV5-1 to TRBJ1-2; 8 nucleotides line up with TRBD1. From the germline J gene comes the end of the CDR3, since the read stops 3 residues before it. The CDR3 totals 15 residues. Germline assignment: CDR1 SGHRS and CDR2 YFSETQ. Trimming took 4 bases from V and 2 from J; bases not matched to a gene: 7.

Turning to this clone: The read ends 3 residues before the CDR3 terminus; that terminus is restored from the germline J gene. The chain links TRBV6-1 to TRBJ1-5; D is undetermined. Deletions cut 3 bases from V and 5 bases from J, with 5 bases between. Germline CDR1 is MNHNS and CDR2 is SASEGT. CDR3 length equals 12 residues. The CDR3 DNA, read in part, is TGTGCCAGCAGTGATTTCTATCAGCCC. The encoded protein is CASSDFYQP. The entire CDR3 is CASSDFYQPQHF.

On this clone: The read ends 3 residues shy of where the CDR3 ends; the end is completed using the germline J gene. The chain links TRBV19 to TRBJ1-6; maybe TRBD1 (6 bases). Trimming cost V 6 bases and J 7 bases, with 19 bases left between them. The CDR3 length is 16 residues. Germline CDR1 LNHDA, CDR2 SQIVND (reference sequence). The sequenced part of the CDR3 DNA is TGTGCCAGTAGAAACACCCGGAGGGGGACGAATTCACCC. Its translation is CASRNTRRGTNSP. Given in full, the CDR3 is CASRNTRRGTNSPLHF.